This TCR beta chain was profiled in a study of T cell responses to AZD1222 COVID-19 vaccine. This CDR3 region has 13 residues. Using immunoSEQ multiplex PCR, the repertoire was profiled, and TCRdb retains in-frame clones only, with some absent. Here the sample spans roughly 100,000 clones, around 90% being singletons. The chain has TRBV21-1 and TRBJ2-7; whether TRBD2, the table's D call, matches the DNA was not checked. TRBV21-1 is tagged as a pseudogene. Here the sequenced sample was peripheral blood, taken on day 0 of AZD1222 vaccination. The sequence was obtained from an adult in good health. In nucleotides, the CDR3 is TGTGCCAGCAGCACTACTGATACCTACGAGCAGTACTTC. Its protein is CASSTTDTYEQYF.